A selection of T cell receptor beta chains follows, all from one sample in a study of blood T cell repertoires in COVID-19. The data were produced by immunoSEQ multiplex PCR, yet TCRdb's version contains in-frame clones alone and is incomplete. Seen here are roughly 99,000 clones, about four fifths observed once, and the top ten hold 4.3%. Material: peripheral blood. The receptors were sampled from a man between 65 and 85 years old with acute or convalescent COVID-19. Each CDR3 is given with its conserved first and last residue. Fields, in order: CDR3 protein, CDR3 DNA, clone size, D gene, V gene, J gene. A D gene is named only where the DNA matches it firmly. The listing skips clone size in some rows; elsewhere it reads once, few, many or a size class.

cdr3_aa: CASSRRRGTEAFF; cdr3_nt: TGTGCCAGCAGCCGAAGGAGGGGCACTGAAGCTTTCTTT; clone_size: .; d_call: .; v_call: TRBV12-3/TRBV12-4; j_call: TRBJ1-1
cdr3_aa: CAISESSKNEKLFF; cdr3_nt: TGTGCCATCAGTGAGAGTTCTAAGAATGAAAAACTGTTTTTT; clone_size: .; d_call: .; v_call: TRBV10-3; j_call: TRBJ1-4
cdr3_aa: CATRGQGTDTQYF; cdr3_nt: TGTGCCACTCGGGGACAGGGGACAGATACGCAGTATTTT; clone_size: few; d_call: TRBD1; v_call: TRBV11-2; j_call: TRBJ2-3
cdr3_aa: CASSLYGARGEKLFF; cdr3_nt: TGTGCCAGCAGCTTATACGGTGCTAGGGGTGAAAAACTGTTTTTT; clone_size: .; d_call: .; v_call: TRBV7-9; j_call: TRBJ1-4
cdr3_aa: CASSPGTLREQFF; cdr3_nt: TGTGCCAGCTCACCGGGGACATTGCGTGAGCAGTTCTTC; clone_size: .; d_call: .; v_call: TRBV18; j_call: TRBJ2-1
cdr3_aa: CASSLQGAVQETQYF; cdr3_nt: TGCGCCAGCAGCTTGCAGGGGGCTGTCCAAGAGACCCAGTACTTC; clone_size: .; d_call: TRBD1; v_call: TRBV5-1; j_call: TRBJ2-5
cdr3_aa: CASSLEGKATNEKLFF; cdr3_nt: TGTGCCAGCAGCTTGGAGGGGAAGGCAACTAATGAAAAACTGTTTTTT; clone_size: .; d_call: .; v_call: TRBV5-6; j_call: TRBJ1-4
cdr3_aa: CASSLSGGGFNYGYTF; cdr3_nt: TGTGCCAGCAGTTTATCGGGCGGGGGGTTCAACTATGGCTACACCTTC; clone_size: .; d_call: .; v_call: TRBV27; j_call: TRBJ1-2
cdr3_aa: CASSYGTANSPLHF; cdr3_nt: TGTGCCAGCAGCTACGGGACAGCCAATTCACCCCTCCACTTT; clone_size: many; d_call: TRBD1; v_call: TRBV7-3; j_call: TRBJ1-6
cdr3_aa: CASSLRSGGGIYNEQFF; cdr3_nt: TGTGCCAGCAGTTTACGGTCAGGTGGGGGGATTTACAATGAGCAGTTCTTC; clone_size: .; d_call: .; v_call: TRBV27; j_call: TRBJ2-1
cdr3_aa: CASSPSEGHGYTF; cdr3_nt: TGTGCCAGCAGCCCTTCGGAGGGACATGGCTACACCTTC; clone_size: few; d_call: .; v_call: TRBV7-8; j_call: TRBJ1-2
cdr3_aa: CASSGHRDRGNQPQHF; cdr3_nt: TGTGCCAGCAGTGGCCACCGGGACAGGGGCAATCAGCCCCAGCATTTT; clone_size: .; d_call: TRBD1; v_call: TRBV6-4; j_call: TRBJ1-5
cdr3_aa: CASSLAGTVTYNEQFF; cdr3_nt: TGTGCCAGCAGCTTAGCCGGGACAGTTACTTACAATGAGCAGTTCTTC; clone_size: .; d_call: TRBD1; v_call: TRBV11-3; j_call: TRBJ2-1
cdr3_aa: CASSPREYNSPLHF; cdr3_nt: TGTGCCAGCAGTCCAAGGGAGTATAATTCACCCCTCCACTTT; clone_size: .; d_call: .; v_call: TRBV2; j_call: TRBJ1-6
cdr3_aa: CASSPPRQGLSWADTQYF; cdr3_nt: TGTGCCAGCTCACCACCGCGACAGGGATTGTCCTGGGCAGATACGCAGTATTTT; clone_size: .; d_call: TRBD1; v_call: TRBV18; j_call: TRBJ2-3
cdr3_aa: CASSSSGAGNTIYF; cdr3_nt: TGTGCCAGCAGCTCTTCCGGGGCTGGAAACACCATATATTTT; clone_size: .; d_call: .; v_call: TRBV7-9; j_call: TRBJ1-3
cdr3_aa: CASSYGTGDSPLHF; cdr3_nt: TGTGCCAGCAGTTACGGTACGGGGGATTCACCCCTCCACTTT; clone_size: few; d_call: .; v_call: TRBV6-5; j_call: TRBJ1-6